Listed below are T cell receptor beta chains from one sample, sequenced in a study of T cells in Graves' hyperthyroidism and ophthalmopathy. TCRdb ran MiXCR on the multiplex PCR reads and lists one entry per CDR3 protein. The profile shows approximately 600,000 distinct CDR3 sequences, approximately 14% of them singletons. The source material was blood. These receptor sequences come from a woman aged 40-49 years with Graves' ophthalmopathy. CDR3s include the opening cysteine and the closing phenylalanine or tryptophan. Each record gives: V gene, CDR3 length, clone size, D gene, J gene, CDR3 protein, CDR3 DNA. A D gene is named only where the DNA matches it firmly. Size tells how often a clone was seen (once, few, many) or the class of an expanded clone, and some rows leave it out.

v_call: TRBV30; cdr3_length: 11; clone_size: NA; d_call: NA; j_call: TRBJ1-3; cdr3_aa: CAWEMGNTIYF; cdr3_nt: TGTGCCTGGGAGATGGGAAACACCATATATTTT
v_call: TRBV4-2; cdr3_length: 15; clone_size: few; d_call: TRBD1; j_call: TRBJ1-5; cdr3_aa: CASSQKGQGNQPQHF; cdr3_nt: TGTGCCAGCAGCCAAAAGGGACAGGGGAATCAGCCCCAGCATTTT
v_call: TRBV6-2/TRBV6-3; cdr3_length: 18; clone_size: NA; d_call: NA; j_call: TRBJ1-2; cdr3_aa: CASSYSYHGLNGNYGYTF; cdr3_nt: TGTGCCAGCAGTTACTCTTATCACGGTCTCAACGGGAACTATGGCTACACCTTC
v_call: TRBV6-4; cdr3_length: 16; clone_size: few; d_call: NA; j_call: TRBJ2-2; cdr3_aa: CAKSYDGTRRTGELFF; cdr3_nt: TGTGCCAAGAGTTACGATGGGACCCGTCGGACCGGGGAGCTGTTTTTT
v_call: TRBV19; cdr3_length: 17; clone_size: many; d_call: TRBD2; j_call: TRBJ2-5; cdr3_aa: CASSRGRLAGLLETQYF; cdr3_nt: TGTGCCAGTAGTAGGGGTCGACTAGCGGGATTGTTAGAGACCCAGTACTTC
v_call: TRBV29-1; cdr3_length: 17; clone_size: NA; d_call: TRBD1; j_call: TRBJ1-2; cdr3_aa: CSVAVNKGRGFNYGYTF; cdr3_nt: TGCAGCGTTGCGGTAAATAAGGGCAGGGGGTTCAACTATGGCTACACCTTC
v_call: TRBV11-2; cdr3_length: 15; clone_size: NA; d_call: NA; j_call: TRBJ1-1; cdr3_aa: CASSSTGGGDTEAFF; cdr3_nt: TGTGCCAGCAGCTCGACGGGGGGGGGAGACACTGAAGCTTTCTTT
v_call: TRBV28; cdr3_length: 16; clone_size: NA; d_call: TRBD2; j_call: TRBJ2-7; cdr3_aa: CASGTSGRFRPYEQYF; cdr3_nt: TGTGCCAGCGGGACTAGCGGGAGGTTTAGGCCCTACGAGCAGTACTTC
v_call: TRBV30; cdr3_length: 13; clone_size: few; d_call: NA; j_call: TRBJ2-7; cdr3_aa: CAWSISFVDEQYF; cdr3_nt: TGTGCCTGGAGTATATCGTTTGTCGACGAGCAGTACTTC
v_call: TRBV12-3/TRBV12-4; cdr3_length: 15; clone_size: NA; d_call: NA; j_call: TRBJ2-7; cdr3_aa: CASSSPLDRNYEQYF; cdr3_nt: TGTGCCAGCAGTTCCCCTCTAGACCGCAACTACGAGCAGTACTTC